This paragraph covers one TCR beta chain sequence. These data come from a study of cytomegalovirus exposure and HLA in healthy donors. PCR amplification relied on 60 Vbeta primers (plus 13 Jbeta primers). Sequencing was performed with immunoSEQ multiplex PCR; in TCRdb, only in-frame clones are kept and a portion is missing. The sample carries 90,000 to 150,000 clones, around 80% recorded once. CDR1 and CDR2 (germline): LNHNV, YYDKDF (reference sequence). Trimming shortened V by 0 bases and J by 2 bases, and 9 bases separated the two germline ends. CDR3 length equals 15 residues. Sequenced sample: PBMCs. V gene TRBV15 combines with J gene TRBJ2-3; D is unresolved. The source is a man in his forties or fifties in good health and CMV-seronegative. The CDR3 region is CATSRDRSLTDTQYF. DNA for the CDR3: TGTGCCACCAGCAGAGATCGCAGTCTCACAGATACGCAGTATTTT.